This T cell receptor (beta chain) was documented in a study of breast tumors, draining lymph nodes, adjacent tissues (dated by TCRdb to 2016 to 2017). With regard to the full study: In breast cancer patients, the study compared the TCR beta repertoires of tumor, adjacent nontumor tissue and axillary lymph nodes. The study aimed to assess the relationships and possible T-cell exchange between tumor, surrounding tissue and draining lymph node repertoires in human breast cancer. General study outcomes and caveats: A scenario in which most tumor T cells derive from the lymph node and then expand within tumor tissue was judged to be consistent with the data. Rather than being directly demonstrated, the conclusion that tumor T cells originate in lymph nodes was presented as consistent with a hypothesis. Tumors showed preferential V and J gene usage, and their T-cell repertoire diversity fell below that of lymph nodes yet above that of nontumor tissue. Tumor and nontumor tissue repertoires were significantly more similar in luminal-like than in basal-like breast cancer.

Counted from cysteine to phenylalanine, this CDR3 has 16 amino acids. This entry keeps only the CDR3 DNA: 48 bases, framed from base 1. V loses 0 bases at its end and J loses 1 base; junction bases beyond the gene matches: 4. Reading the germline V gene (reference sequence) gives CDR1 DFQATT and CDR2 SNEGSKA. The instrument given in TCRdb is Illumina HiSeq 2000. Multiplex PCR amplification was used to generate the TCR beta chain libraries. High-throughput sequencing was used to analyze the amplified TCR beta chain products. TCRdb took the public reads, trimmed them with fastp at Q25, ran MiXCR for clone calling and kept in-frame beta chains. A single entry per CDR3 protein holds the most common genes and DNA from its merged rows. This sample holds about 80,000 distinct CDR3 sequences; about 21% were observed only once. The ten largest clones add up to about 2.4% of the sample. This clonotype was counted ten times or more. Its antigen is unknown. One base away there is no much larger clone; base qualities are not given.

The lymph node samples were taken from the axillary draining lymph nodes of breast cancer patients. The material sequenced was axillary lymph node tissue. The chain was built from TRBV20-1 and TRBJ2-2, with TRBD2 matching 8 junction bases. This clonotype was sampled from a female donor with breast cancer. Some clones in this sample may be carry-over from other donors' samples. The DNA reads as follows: TGCAGTGCTAGAGATCCGGGGGGGGTGAACACCGGGGAGCTGTTTTTT. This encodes CSARDPGGVNTGELFF.